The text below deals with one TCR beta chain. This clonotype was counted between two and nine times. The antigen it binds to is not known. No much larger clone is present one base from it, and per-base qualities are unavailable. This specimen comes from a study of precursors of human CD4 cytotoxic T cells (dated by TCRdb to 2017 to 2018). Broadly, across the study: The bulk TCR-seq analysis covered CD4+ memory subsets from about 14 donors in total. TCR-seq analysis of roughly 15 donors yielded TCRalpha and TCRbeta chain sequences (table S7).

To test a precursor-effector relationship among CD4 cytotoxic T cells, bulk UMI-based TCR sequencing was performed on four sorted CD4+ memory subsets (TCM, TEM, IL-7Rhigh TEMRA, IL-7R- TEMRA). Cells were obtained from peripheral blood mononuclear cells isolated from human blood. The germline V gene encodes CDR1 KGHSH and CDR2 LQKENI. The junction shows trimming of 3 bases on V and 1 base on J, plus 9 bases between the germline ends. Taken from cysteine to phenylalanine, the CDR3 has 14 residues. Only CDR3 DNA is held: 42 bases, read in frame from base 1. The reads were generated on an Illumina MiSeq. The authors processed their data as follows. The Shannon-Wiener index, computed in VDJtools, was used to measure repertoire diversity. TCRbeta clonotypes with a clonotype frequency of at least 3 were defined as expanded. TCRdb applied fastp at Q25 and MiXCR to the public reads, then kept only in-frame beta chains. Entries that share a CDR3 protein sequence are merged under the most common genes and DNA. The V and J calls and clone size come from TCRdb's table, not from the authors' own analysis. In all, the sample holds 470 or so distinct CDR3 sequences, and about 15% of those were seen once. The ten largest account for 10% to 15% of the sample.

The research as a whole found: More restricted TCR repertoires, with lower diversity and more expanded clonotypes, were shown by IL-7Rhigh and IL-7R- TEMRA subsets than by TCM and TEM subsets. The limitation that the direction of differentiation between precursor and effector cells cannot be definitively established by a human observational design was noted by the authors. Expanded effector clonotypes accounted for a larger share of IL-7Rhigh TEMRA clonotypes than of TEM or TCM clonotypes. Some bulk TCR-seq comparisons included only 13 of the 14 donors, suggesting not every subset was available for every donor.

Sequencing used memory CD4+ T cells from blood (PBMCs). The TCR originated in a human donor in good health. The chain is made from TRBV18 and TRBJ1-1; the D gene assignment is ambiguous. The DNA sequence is TGTGCCAGCTCACCGGGTAGCACGAACACTGAAGCTTTCTTT. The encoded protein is CASSPGSTNTEAFF. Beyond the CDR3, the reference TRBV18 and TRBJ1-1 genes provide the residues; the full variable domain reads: NAGVMQNPRHLVRRRGQEARLRCSPMKGHSHVYWYRQLPEEGLKFMVYLQKENIIDESGMPKERFSAEFPKEGPSILRIQQVVRGDSAAYFCASSPGSTNTEAFFGQGTRLTVV.